This T cell receptor (beta chain) was found in a study of Graves' ophthalmopathy and Graves' hyperthyroidism. Across the whole study: Samples of peripheral blood were obtained at initial diagnosis, prior to treatment of any kind. Whole-study findings and limits: It was with roughly 71% sensitivity and about 72% specificity that the model predicted ophthalmopathy progression.

The sample holds a few counts of this clonotype. What it binds is unknown. Amplification from RNA transcripts yielded the TCR beta CDR3 regions. The first-round RT-PCR employed HTBI primers together with the Qiagen OneStep RT-PCR kit. A multiplex PCR was then performed as the second round. Via MiXCR, TCRdb re-called the multiplex PCR reads, giving one row per CDR3 protein. Of 230,000 or so distinct CDR3 sequences listed, less than 55% are singletons. The authors isolated PBMCs from about 10 ml of fresh peripheral blood. V was trimmed by 6 bases and J by 2 bases, leaving 13 bases between them. Germline V lookup: CDR1 SQVTM, CDR2 ANQGSEA. This CDR3 is 13 amino acids long.

Material: peripheral blood. The J gene is TRBJ2-5, the V gene TRBV29-1; no clear D. The sequence came from an adult man with Graves' ophthalmopathy. The chain's CDR3 is CSVFYLTQETQYF. The CDR3 DNA is TGCAGCGTATTCTATTTAACTCAAGAGACCCAGTACTTC.